What follows are 25 T cell receptor beta chains derived from one specimen sequenced in a study of regulatory T cells in long-lasting Graves disease. As for time point: newly diagnosed GD, antithyroid drugs for less than 3 months. The TCR library used RNA extracted from PBMCs. Investigators prepared the TCR beta libraries by applying iRepertoire HTBI primers and Arm-PCR of CDR3 regions. One entry per CDR3 protein results from TCRdb running MiXCR on the multiplex PCR reads. The repertoire has approximately 350,000 distinct CDR3 sequences, 16% of them found once; the top ten carry 25% to 30%. In addition, the sample was reused for a study of T cells in Graves' hyperthyroidism and ophthalmopathy.

The starting material was peripheral blood mononuclear cells (PBMCs), obtained at new diagnosis, from a patient treated with antithyroid drugs. The receptors here all came from a middle-aged man with Graves disease.

This clonotype was seen many times. The rearrangement joins TRBV5-1 to TRBJ2-5; TRBD1 matches 7 bases. The V and J ends lost 4 bases and 4 bases, in that order; junction bases with no gene match: 4. The CDR3 covers 13 residues. CDR1 is SGHRS, CDR2 YFSETQ, per germline. The CDR3 region is CASSVGQPETQYF. In DNA, the CDR3 is TGCGCCAGCAGCGTGGGACAGCCAGAGACCCAGTACTTC.

This clonotype was found a few times. The V and J genes are TRBV15 and TRBJ1-4; a possible D gene is TRBD1 (5 bases). The CDR3 has 14 amino acids. CDR1 is LNHNV and CDR2 is YYDKDF in the germline V gene (reference sequence). The V and J ends lost 8 bases and 7 bases respectively, with 17 bases between them. The CDR3 DNA reads TGTGCCACCGTTGACTCCTACGGGGGTGAAAAACTGTTTTTT. Amino acids: CATVDSYGGEKLFF.

This clonotype was found once. At one end the junction does not follow the germline gene, possibly because of a read error. This chain joins TRBV3-1 and TRBJ1-6; tentatively, D is TRBD1 (5 bases). The germline gives CDR1 LGHDT, CDR2 YNNKEL (reference sequence). The CDR3 is 16 amino acids. The CDR3, as DNA: TGTGCCAGCAGCCAAGATCCGGCAGGGATTAATCCACCCCTCCACTTT. This codes for CASSQDPAGINPPLHF.

This clonotype has at least ten counts. This chain connects TRBV12-3 or TRBV12-4 to TRBJ1-1; 7 positions match TRBD1. This CDR3 comprises 12 residues. The trim removed 2 bases at V and 11 bases at J, leaving 5 bases unmatched. DNA for the CDR3: TGTGCCAGCAGTTTAAGGGGGCGGAGGGCTTTCTTT. It codes for CASSLRGRRAFF.

In this sample, this clonotype is medium-sized. The chain employs TRBV11-2 and TRBJ1-1, with D unresolved. CDR1 and CDR2 (germline): SGHAT, FQNNGV. Deletions cut 2 bases from V and 1 base from J, with 8 bases between. This CDR3 has 14 residues. The CDR3: CASSLNGRNTEAFF. The CDR3 coding sequence is TGTGCCAGCAGCTTAAATGGTCGGAACACTGAAGCTTTCTTT.

The chain joins TRBV7-2 to TRBJ1-3, with a weak D call TRBD1 (5 bases). Germline CDR1 reads SGHTA; CDR2 reads FQGNSA. Trimming shortened V by 3 bases and J by 4 bases, and 16 bases separated the two germline ends. This CDR3 is 16 amino acids long. Here the CDR3 DNA reads TGTGCCAGCAGCTTGAGGATCTCGGGGCTCGGAAACACCATATATTTT. Protein: CASSLRISGLGNTIYF.

V usage is TRBV27 and J usage is TRBJ2-5; 8 bases agree with TRBD1. The germline gives CDR1 MNHEY, CDR2 SMNVEV (reference sequence). The J segment lost 7 bases and the V segment lost 4 bases, leaving 14 bases of the junction unmatched. The CDR3 consists of 16 residues. The CDR3, as DNA: TGTGCCAGCAGTTCTGCTAGAGGACAGGGTTTAGTGACCCAGTACTTC. Its protein product is CASSSARGQGLVTQYF.

This clonotype occurred many times. CDR3 sequence reads: CASSFEGYEQYF. Written as DNA, the CDR3 is TGTGCCAGCAGCTTTGAGGGGTACGAGCAGTACTTC. The chain employs TRBV7-9 and TRBJ2-7, with D perhaps given as TRBD1 or TRBD2 (5 bases each). The CDR3 covers 12 residues. V gave up 3 bases and J gave up 4 bases, with 7 bases separating them. Germline-derived CDR1 and CDR2 are SEHNR and FQNEAQ (reference sequence).

This clonotype has a handful of counts. The chain uses TRBV6-1 and TRBJ2-7; D gene unclear. V lost 5 bases and J lost 5, with 19 bases in between. This CDR3 is built from 15 residues. Germline CDR1 MNHNS, CDR2 SASEGT. DNA for the CDR3: TGTGCCAGCAGTCCTATCCAGGTCTCATGGGACGAGCAGTACTTC. It is translated as CASSPIQVSWDEQYF.

The CDR3, as DNA: TGTGCCACTAGCGGGGGGCCAGATACGCAGTATTTT. Protein: CATSGGPDTQYF. This chain uses TRBV19 with TRBJ2-3; 11 bases are a match to TRBD2. The germline V gene encodes CDR1 LNHDA and CDR2 SQIVND (reference sequence). Trimming at V came to 10 bases and at J to 4 bases, leaving 1 base not matched to a gene. The CDR3 has 12 amino acids.

The chain carries TRBV6-1 and TRBJ2-5; D is unclear. Per germline, CDR1 MNHNS and CDR2 SASEGT. This CDR3 is built from 14 residues. The V end was cut by 6 bases, the J end by 4 bases, with 15 bases between. CDR3 DNA sequence: TGTGCCAGCAGCTTCATTCAAACCACAGAGACCCAGTACTTC. Protein product: CASSFIQTTETQYF.

This clonotype was seen many times. This chain connects TRBV9 to TRBJ2-3; D is unresolved. Per the germline V gene, CDR1 is SGDLS and CDR2 is YYNGEE. The CDR3 has 16 residues. With 1 base removed from V and 2 bases from J, the gap between germline ends came to 14 bases. CDR3 sequence: CASSVSARVLTDTQYF. In DNA, the CDR3 is TGTGCCAGCAGCGTATCGGCTAGGGTACTCACAGATACGCAGTATTTT.

Points on this clonotype: A much bigger clone sits one base away, suggesting this may be a read error. The chain recombines TRBV20-1 with TRBJ1-5, with D perhaps TRBD1 (5 bases). CDR3 length: 13 residues. Germline V gene data show CDR1 as DFQATT and CDR2 as SNEGSKA (reference sequence). Between the trimmed V and J ends, which lost 3 bases and 2 bases, there was a span of 8 bases. DNA of the CDR3: TGCAGTGCTAGCGCGGGGGGCAATCAGCCCCAGCATTTT. This sequence encodes CSASAGGNQPQHF.

This clonotype has ten or more counts. The DNA for the CDR3 is TGTGCCACCAGTGATTCTGCAGCGCAAGAGACCCAGTACTTC. Translation: CATSDSAAQETQYF. The rearrangement joins TRBV24-1 to TRBJ2-5; D not resolved. This CDR3 region has 14 residues. Germline CDR1 and CDR2: KGHDR and SFDVKD. V lost 2 bases to trimming and J lost 2 bases, with 8 bases between them.

This clonotype occurred many times. For the CDR3, the DNA is TGTGCCAGCAGCCAGGCTCAGGGGCGAACCTACGAGCAGTACTTC. Protein: CASSQAQGRTYEQYF. The V gene is TRBV6-1, the J gene TRBJ2-7; D possibly corresponds to TRBD1 (6 bases). Per germline, CDR1 MNHNS and CDR2 SASEGT. V dropped 6 bases and J dropped 2 bases, with 17 bases sitting between them. The CDR3 has 15 residues.

V usage is TRBV5-1 and J usage is TRBJ2-2; D is ambiguous. The CDR3 contains 14 residues. Per the germline V gene, CDR1 is SGHRS and CDR2 is YFSETQ. Trimming removed 3 bases at V and 1 base at J, with 7 bases between. In DNA, the CDR3 is TGCGCCAGCAGCTCCCTTCAGAACACCGGGGAGCTGTTTTTT. Its translation: CASSSLQNTGELFF.

This clonotype was seen repeatedly, ten times or more. The chain has TRBV2 and TRBJ1-5, with D perhaps TRBD1 (5 bases). The germline CDR1 and CDR2 sequences are SNHLY and FYNNEI. CDR3 size: 13 residues. V was shortened by 5 bases and J by 8 bases, with 13 bases between the two germline ends. CDR3 bases: TGTGCCAGCAGTCAGCAGGGTCGGGAGCCCCAGCATTTT. Translating it yields CASSQQGREPQHF. The full variable domain, its missing parts supplied by reference TRBV2 and TRBJ1-5, is EPEVTQTPSHQVTQMGQEVILRCVPISNHLYFYWYRQILGQKVEFLVSFYNNEISEKSEIFDDQFSVERPDGSNFTLKIRSTKLEDSAMYFCASSQQGREPQHFGDGTRLSIL.

This clonotype was picked up a small number of times. This sequence may be a read error, since a much larger clone differs from it by one base. In DNA form, the CDR3 reads TGTGCCAGCATCATGGACAGGGCCTCCTACAATGAGCAGTACTTC. This sequence encodes CASIMDRASYNEQYF. V usage is TRBV28 and J usage is TRBJ2-7; 8 bases agree with TRBD1. The V gene end was trimmed by 7 bases and the J gene end by 7 bases; junction bases not matched to a gene: 15. Germline-derived CDR1 and CDR2 are MDHEN and SYDVKM. The CDR3 sequence is 15 residues long.

The chain couples TRBV9 to TRBJ2-2; TRBD2 is a possible D gene (5 bases). The CDR3 loop spans 16 amino acids. The V end lost 4 bases, the J end lost 4 bases, and 17 bases lay between the germline ends. CDR1 and CDR2 from the germline V gene are SGDLS and YYNGEE. This CDR3 is CASSSTIGEGTGELFF. The CDR3 DNA follows: TGTGCCAGCAGCTCGACAATTGGCGAGGGCACCGGGGAGCTGTTTTTT.

This clonotype occurred a few times. The rearrangement uses TRBV6-1 and TRBJ2-3, with 9 bases matching TRBD1. The CDR3 loop spans 15 amino acids. Germline lookup yields CDR1 MNHNS and CDR2 SASEGT. The junction had 6 bases not matched to a gene; V was cut back by 7 bases and J by 1 base. CDR3 amino acids: CASTPGQGRTDTQYF. The DNA for the CDR3 is TGTGCCAGCACCCCAGGACAGGGGCGCACAGATACGCAGTATTTT.

This clonotype was counted ten times or more. The junction differs from germline at one of its ends, possibly a read error. This chain connects TRBV5-1 to TRBJ2-5; D is uncertain. Germline CDR1 reads SGHRS; CDR2 reads YFSETQ. This CDR3 contains 13 residues. CDR3 region: CASSRSELETQYF. CDR3 coding DNA: TGTGCCAGCAGTCGGAGCGAGTTGGAGACCCAGTACTTC.

There are many counts of this clonotype. J is TRBJ2-1 and V is TRBV28, with 15 bases that match TRBD2. The length of the CDR3 is 19 residues. Per the germline V gene, CDR1 is MDHEN and CDR2 is SYDVKM. V dropped 4 bases and J dropped 8; count of bases not matched to a gene: 15. The CDR3 region is CASSSESTGLAGGVHEQFF. The CDR3 DNA follows: TGTGCCAGCAGTTCAGAGTCAACCGGACTAGCGGGGGGGGTCCATGAGCAGTTCTTC.

Here the CDR3 DNA reads TGCGCCAGCAGCTTACAGACAGTAATCAATGAGCAGTTCTTC. Translation gives CASSLQTVINEQFF. V gene TRBV5-1 combines with J gene TRBJ2-1, with a weak D call TRBD1 (5 bases). Germline loops: CDR1 SGHRS, CDR2 YFSETQ. Trimming stripped 2 bases from V and 6 bases from J, with 12 bases between. This CDR3 comprises 14 residues.

This clonotype occurred many times. This chain joins TRBV6-2 or TRBV6-3 and TRBJ2-4; D might be TRBD1 (7 bases). The V end was cut by 7 bases, the J end by 4 bases, with 14 bases between. The CDR3 has 14 residues. Per germline, CDR1 MNHEY and CDR2 SVGEGT. The CDR3: CASTGGQWKNIQYF. As DNA, the CDR3 is TGTGCCAGCACCGGGGGACAGTGGAAAAACATTCAGTACTTC.

This clonotype was detected only a few times. The chain employs TRBV4-1 and TRBJ2-5; D is uncertain. The CDR3 totals 14 residues. Germline V gives CDR1 MGHRA, CDR2 YSYEKL. Trimming took 2 bases from V and 5 from J, leaving 12 bases between them. This CDR3 reads CASSQPGRRETQYF. The CDR3 DNA is TGCGCCAGCAGCCAACCGGGCAGGCGGGAGACCCAGTACTTC.